The present T cell receptor (beta chain) was sequenced within a study of T cells expressing NK-cell markers. In the study overall: Seven of the eight sequenced donors were classified as HCMV-seropositive, and one was classified as seronegative. Study results and limitations: Top CD8+ clonotypes included the dominant CD3+CD56+NKG2C+ clonotypes in roughly 6 donors. The HCMV specificity of the expanded NKG2C+ T cell clones stayed unresolved.

Libraries used 5'RACE template switching adding universal primer site and UMIs. From the 5' RACE reads, TCRdb lists one entry per CDR3 protein and no DNA. The table lists 120,000 to 150,000 distinct CDR3 sequences. Germline assignment: CDR1 SGHTA and CDR2 FQGNSA. The CDR3 spans 16 residues. As concerns this clonotype: Its target is unknown.

Source material: blood T cells: a sorted CD56 or NKG2C T cell subset, CD4+ or CD8+ T cells, or bulk PBMC T cells (not recorded which). This TCR came from a man younger than 35 in good health. This chain uses TRBV7-2 with TRBJ2-6. This CDR3 reads CASSSSQGSGANVLTF.